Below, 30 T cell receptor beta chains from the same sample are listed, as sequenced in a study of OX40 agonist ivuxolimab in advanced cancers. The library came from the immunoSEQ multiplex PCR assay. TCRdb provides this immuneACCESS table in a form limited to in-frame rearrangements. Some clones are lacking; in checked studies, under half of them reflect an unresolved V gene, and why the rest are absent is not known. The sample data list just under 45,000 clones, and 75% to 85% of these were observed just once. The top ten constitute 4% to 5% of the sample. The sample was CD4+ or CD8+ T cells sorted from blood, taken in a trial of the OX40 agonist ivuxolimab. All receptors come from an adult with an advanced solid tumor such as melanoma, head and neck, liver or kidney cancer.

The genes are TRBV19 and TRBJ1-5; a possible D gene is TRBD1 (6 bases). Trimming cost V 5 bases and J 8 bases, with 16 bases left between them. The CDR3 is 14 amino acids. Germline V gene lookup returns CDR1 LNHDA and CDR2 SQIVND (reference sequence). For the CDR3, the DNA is TGTGCCAGTAGTGGGACGGGGGGCGGGAAGCCCCAGCATTTT. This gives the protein CASSGTGGGKPQHF.

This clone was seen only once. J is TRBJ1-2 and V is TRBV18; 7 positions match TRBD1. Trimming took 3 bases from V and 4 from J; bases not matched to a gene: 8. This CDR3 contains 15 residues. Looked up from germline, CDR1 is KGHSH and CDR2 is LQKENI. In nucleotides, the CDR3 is TGTGCCAGCTCACCCTCTTCGAACAGGGGCTATGGCTACACCTTC. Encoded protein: CASSPSSNRGYGYTF.

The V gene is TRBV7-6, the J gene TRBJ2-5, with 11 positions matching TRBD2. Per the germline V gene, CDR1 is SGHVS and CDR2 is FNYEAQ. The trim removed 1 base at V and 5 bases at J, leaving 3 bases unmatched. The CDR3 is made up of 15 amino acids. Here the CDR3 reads CASSLVASGRETQYF. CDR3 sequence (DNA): TGTGCCAGCAGCTTAGTGGCTAGCGGGAGGGAGACCCAGTACTTC.

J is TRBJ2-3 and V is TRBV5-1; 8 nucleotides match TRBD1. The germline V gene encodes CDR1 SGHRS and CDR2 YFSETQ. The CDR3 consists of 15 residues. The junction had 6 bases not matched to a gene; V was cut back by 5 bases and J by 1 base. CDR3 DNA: TGCGCCAGCAGATCCGGACAGGGCGGCACAGATACGCAGTATTTT. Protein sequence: CASRSGQGGTDTQYF.

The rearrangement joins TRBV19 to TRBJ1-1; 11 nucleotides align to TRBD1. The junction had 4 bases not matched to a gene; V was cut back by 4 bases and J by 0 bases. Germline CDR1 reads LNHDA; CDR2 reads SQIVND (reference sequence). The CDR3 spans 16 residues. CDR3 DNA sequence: TGTGCCAGTAGTACCCCGGACAGGGGGCTGAACACTGAAGCTTTCTTT. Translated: CASSTPDRGLNTEAFF.

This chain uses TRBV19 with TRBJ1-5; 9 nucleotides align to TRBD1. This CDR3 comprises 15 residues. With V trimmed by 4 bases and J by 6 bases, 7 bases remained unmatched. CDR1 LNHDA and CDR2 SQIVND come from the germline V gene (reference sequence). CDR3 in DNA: TGTGCCAGTAGTACCCCGGGACAGGGAACTCAGCCCCAGCATTTT. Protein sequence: CASSTPGQGTQPQHF.

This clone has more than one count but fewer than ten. DNA for the CDR3: TGTGCCAGCTCTCCTCAGGGGACCCATGGCTACACCTTC. It codes for CASSPQGTHGYTF. The genes are TRBV18 and TRBJ1-2, with D perhaps TRBD1 (6 bases). Germline V gene lookup returns CDR1 KGHSH and CDR2 LQKENI. The CDR3 length is 13 residues. The V and J ends lost 6 bases and 6 bases respectively, with 14 bases between them.

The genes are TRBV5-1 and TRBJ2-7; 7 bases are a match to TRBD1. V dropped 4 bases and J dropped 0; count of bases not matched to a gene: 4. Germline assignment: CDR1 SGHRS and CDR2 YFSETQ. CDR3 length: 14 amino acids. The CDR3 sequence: CASSVGQSSYEQYF. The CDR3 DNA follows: TGCGCCAGCAGCGTGGGACAGTCCTCCTACGAGCAGTACTTC.

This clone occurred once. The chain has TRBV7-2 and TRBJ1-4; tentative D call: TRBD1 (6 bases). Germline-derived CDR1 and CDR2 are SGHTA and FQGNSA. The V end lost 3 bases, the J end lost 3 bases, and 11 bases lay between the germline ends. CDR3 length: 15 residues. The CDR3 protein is CASSLDRSPNEKLFF. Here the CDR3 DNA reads TGTGCCAGCAGCTTGGACAGATCCCCTAATGAAAAACTGTTTTTT.

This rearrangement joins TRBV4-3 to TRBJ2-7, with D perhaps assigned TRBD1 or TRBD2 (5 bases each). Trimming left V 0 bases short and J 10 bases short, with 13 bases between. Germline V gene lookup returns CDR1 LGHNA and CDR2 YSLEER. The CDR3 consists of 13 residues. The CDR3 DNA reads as TGCGCCAGCAGCCAAGATGAAGGGACCTCACAGTACTTC. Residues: CASSQDEGTSQYF.

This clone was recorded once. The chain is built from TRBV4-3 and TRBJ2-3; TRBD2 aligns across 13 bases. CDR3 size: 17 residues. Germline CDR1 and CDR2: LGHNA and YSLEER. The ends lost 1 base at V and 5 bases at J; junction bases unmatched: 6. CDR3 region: CASSQGTSGSSVDTQYF. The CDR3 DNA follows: TGCGCCAGCAGCCAAGGGACTAGCGGGAGTTCAGTAGATACGCAGTATTTT.

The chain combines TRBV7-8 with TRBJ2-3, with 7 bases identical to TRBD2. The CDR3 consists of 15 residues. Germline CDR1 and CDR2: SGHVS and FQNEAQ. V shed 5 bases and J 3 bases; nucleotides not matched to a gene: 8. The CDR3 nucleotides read TGTGCCAGCAGCCAGACCGGCGGGGGAACAGATACGCAGTATTTT. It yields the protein CASSQTGGGTDTQYF.

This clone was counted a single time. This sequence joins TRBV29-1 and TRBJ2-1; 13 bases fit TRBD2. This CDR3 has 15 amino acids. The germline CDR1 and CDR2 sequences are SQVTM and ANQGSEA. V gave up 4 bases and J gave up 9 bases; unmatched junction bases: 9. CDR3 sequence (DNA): TGCAGCGTTGCTTTAGGACTAGCGGGAGTTCGTGAGCAGTTCTTC. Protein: CSVALGLAGVREQFF.

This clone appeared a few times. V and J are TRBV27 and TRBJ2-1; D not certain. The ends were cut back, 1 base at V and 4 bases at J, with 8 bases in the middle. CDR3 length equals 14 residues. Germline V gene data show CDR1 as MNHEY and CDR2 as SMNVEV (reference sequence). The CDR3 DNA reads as TGTGCCAGCAGTTTATTCGTAGAGTACAATGAGCAGTTCTTC. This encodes CASSLFVEYNEQFF.

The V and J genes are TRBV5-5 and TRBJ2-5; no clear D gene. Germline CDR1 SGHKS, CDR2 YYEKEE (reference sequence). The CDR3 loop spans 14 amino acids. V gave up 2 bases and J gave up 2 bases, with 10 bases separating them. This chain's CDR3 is CASSFLGLQETQYF. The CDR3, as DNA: TGTGCCAGCAGCTTCCTTGGGTTACAAGAGACCCAGTACTTC.

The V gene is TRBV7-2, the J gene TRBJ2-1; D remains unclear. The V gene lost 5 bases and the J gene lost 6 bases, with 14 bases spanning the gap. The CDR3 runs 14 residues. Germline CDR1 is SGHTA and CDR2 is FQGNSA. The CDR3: CASSQVVRTNEQFF. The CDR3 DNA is TGTGCCAGCAGCCAAGTTGTCAGAACCAATGAGCAGTTCTTC.

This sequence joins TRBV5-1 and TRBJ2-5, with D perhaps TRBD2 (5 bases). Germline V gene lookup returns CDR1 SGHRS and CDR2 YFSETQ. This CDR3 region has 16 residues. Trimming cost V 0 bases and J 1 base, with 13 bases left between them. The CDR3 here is CASSLGVPSSQETQYF. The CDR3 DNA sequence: TGCGCCAGCAGCTTGGGTGTTCCTAGCAGCCAAGAGACCCAGTACTTC.

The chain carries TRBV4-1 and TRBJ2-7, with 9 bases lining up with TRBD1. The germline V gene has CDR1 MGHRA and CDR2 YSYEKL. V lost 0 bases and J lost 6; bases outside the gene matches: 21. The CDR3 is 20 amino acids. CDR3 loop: CASSQDFPPQQGALRPEQYF. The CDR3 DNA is TGCGCCAGCAGCCAAGATTTTCCCCCCCAACAGGGGGCGCTGAGACCCGAGCAGTACTTC.

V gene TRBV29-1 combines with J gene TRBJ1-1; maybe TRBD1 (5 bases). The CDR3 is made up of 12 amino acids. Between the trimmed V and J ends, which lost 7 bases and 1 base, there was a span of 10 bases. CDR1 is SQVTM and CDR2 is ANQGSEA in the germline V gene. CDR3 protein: CSGQGTNTEAFF. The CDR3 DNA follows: TGCAGCGGCCAGGGTACGAACACTGAAGCTTTCTTT.

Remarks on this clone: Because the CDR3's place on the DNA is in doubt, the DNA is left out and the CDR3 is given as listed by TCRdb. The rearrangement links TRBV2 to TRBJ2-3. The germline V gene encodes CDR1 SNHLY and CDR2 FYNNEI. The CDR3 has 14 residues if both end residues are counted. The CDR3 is CASILGYGTDTQYF.

The CDR3 reads CASRGGETQYF. As DNA, the CDR3 is TGCGCCAGCAGGGGCGGGGAGACCCAGTACTTC. J is TRBJ2-5 and V is TRBV5-1; a possible D gene is TRBD2 (5 bases). The ends were cut back, 5 bases at V and 5 bases at J, with 7 bases in the middle. In germline, CDR1 is SGHRS, CDR2 YFSETQ. The CDR3 totals 11 residues.

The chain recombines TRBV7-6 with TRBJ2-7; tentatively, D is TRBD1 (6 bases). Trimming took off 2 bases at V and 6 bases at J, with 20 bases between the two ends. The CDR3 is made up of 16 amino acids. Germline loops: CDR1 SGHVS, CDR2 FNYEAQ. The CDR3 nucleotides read TGTGCCAGCAGCTTACAACCCCACAGGGATACCTCCGAGCAGTACTTC. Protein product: CASSLQPHRDTSEQYF.

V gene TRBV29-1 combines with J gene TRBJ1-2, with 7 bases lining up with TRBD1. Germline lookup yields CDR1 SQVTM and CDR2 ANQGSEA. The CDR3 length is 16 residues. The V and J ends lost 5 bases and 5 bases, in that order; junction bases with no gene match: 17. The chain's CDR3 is CSVRGSRDRSPYGYTF. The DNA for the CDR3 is TGCAGCGTTAGGGGTTCCAGGGACAGATCTCCTTATGGCTACACCTTC.

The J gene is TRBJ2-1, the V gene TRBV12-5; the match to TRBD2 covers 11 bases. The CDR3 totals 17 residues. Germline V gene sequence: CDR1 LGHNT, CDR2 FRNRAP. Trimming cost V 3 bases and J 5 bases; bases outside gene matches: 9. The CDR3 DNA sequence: TGTGCTAGTGGTTTCACTATAGCGGGAGGGCCAAACAATGAGCAGTTCTTC. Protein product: CASGFTIAGGPNNEQFF.

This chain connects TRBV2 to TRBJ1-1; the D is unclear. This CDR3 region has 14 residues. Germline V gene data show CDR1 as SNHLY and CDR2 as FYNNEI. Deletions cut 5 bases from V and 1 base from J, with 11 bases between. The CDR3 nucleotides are TGTGCCAGCAGTCCCGGCAGCCCGAACACTGAAGCTTTCTTT. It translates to CASSPGSPNTEAFF.

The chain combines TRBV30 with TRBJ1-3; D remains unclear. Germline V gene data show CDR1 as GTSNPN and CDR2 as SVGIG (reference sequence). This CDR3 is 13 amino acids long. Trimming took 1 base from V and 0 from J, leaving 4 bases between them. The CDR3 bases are TGTGCCTGGAGTGGGGGCTCTGGAAACACCATATATTTT. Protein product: CAWSGGSGNTIYF.

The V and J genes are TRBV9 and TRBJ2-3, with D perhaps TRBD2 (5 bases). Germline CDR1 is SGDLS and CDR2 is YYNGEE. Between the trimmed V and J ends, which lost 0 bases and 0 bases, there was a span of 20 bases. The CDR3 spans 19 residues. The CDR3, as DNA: TGTGCCAGCAGCGTAGATCATCGCGGAGAAGAGGGCAGCACAGATACGCAGTATTTT. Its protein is CASSVDHRGEEGSTDTQYF.

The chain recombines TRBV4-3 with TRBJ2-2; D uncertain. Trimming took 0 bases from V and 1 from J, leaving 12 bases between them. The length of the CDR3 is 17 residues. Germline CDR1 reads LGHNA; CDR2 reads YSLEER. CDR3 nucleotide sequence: TGCGCCAGCAGCCAAGAAGAAAGCGCTGTGAACACCGGGGAGCTGTTTTTT. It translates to CASSQEESAVNTGELFF.

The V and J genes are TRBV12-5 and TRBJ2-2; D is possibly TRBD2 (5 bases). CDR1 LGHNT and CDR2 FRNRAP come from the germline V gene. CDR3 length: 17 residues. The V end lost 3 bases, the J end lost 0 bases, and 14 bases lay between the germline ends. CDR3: CASGLSLSGTNTGELFF. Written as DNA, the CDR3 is TGTGCTAGTGGTTTAAGTTTGAGCGGAACGAACACCGGGGAGCTGTTTTTT.

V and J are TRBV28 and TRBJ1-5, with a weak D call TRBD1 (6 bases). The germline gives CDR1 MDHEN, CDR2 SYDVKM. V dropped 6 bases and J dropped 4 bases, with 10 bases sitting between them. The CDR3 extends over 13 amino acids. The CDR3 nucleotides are TGTGCCAGCAGGACAGGCTCAAATCAGCCCCAGCATTTT. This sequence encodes CASRTGSNQPQHF.